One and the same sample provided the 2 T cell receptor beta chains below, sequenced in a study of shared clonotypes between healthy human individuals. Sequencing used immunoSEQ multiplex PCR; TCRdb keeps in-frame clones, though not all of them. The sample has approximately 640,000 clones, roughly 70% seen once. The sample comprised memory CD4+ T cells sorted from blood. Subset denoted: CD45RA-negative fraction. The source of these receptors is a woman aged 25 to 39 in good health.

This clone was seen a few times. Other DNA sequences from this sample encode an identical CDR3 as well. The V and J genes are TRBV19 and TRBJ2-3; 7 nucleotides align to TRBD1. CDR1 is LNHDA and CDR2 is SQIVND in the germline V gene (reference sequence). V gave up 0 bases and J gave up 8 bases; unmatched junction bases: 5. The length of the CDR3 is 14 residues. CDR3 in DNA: TGTGCCAGTAGTATAGATGAGGGGGCTGGTACGCAGTATTTT. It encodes CASSIDEGAGTQYF.

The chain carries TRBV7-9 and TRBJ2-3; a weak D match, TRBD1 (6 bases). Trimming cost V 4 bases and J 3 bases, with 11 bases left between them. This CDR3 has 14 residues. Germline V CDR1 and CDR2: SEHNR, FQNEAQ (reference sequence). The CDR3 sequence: CASSSRGETDTQYF. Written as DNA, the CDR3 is TGTGCCAGCAGCTCCAGGGGAGAAACAGATACGCAGTATTTT.